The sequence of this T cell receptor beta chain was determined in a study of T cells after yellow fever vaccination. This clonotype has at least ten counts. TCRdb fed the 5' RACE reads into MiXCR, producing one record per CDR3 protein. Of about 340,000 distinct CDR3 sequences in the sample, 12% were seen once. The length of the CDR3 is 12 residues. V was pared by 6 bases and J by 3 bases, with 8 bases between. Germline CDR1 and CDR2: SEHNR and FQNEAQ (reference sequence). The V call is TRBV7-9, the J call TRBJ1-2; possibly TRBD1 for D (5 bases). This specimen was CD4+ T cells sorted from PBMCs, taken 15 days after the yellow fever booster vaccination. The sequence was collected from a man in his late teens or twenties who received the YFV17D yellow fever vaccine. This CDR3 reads CASSRDDYGYTF. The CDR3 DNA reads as TGTGCCAGCAGTAGGGACGACTATGGCTACACCTTC.